This TCR beta chain was captured by sequencing in a study of CD8 T cells in Susac syndrome. RNA in amounts of about 0.5 to 1 ug was reverse transcribed with random hexamers. Across 54 Vbeta and 13 Jbeta, TCR beta CDR3 was amplified with immunoSEQ multiplex PCR. One entry per CDR3 protein, called by TCRdb with MiXCR from the immunoSEQ multiplex PCR reads. This table has 80,000 or so distinct CDR3 sequences, approximately 94% appearing once. To note about this clonotype: The antigen is not known.

Through negative isolation, CD4+ and CD8+ T cells were obtained, while TEMRA cells were enriched using FACS. Study observations and caveats: No clonal expansion appeared among CD4+ T cells in Susac patients. In its TCR sequencing and HLA analysis, the study acknowledged that the number of individuals was relatively small.

This CDR3 has 15 residues. The germline CDR1 and CDR2 sequences are ENHRY and SYGVKD. Trimming shortened V by 3 bases and J by 0 bases, and 8 bases separated the two germline ends. The TCR sequence derives from a human donor with Susac syndrome. J is TRBJ1-4 and V is TRBV10-3, with D perhaps TRBD1 (6 bases). Sequencing was done on a sample of CD4+ T cells from PBMCs. CDR3 nucleotide sequence: TGTGCCATCAGTGACCAGGGGTCAACTAATGAAAAACTGTTTTTT. This sequence encodes CAISDQGSTNEKLFF.